These 16 T cell receptor beta chains were all obtained from the same sample, sequenced in a study of blood T cell repertoires in COVID-19. The repertoire was sequenced with immunoSEQ multiplex PCR; TCRdb's copy has only in-frame clones and lacks some. The table shows 200,000 to 250,000 clones, with more than 75% occurring only once. The sequenced sample was peripheral blood. The receptors were gathered from a woman between 65 and 79 years old with active or convalescent COVID-19.

The genes are TRBV6-4 and TRBJ2-3, with a possible D match to TRBD2 (5 bases). V gave up 8 bases and J gave up 6 bases, with 18 bases separating them. The length of the CDR3 is 14 residues. Per the germline V gene, CDR1 is MRHNA and CDR2 is SNTAGT. In nucleotides, the CDR3 is TGTGCCAGCGCGAAAGGACTGGCGGCCGATACGCAGTATTTT. Translated: CASAKGLAADTQYF.

The rearrangement joins TRBV19 to TRBJ1-1; D uncertain. Germline CDR1 is LNHDA and CDR2 is SQIVND (reference sequence). This CDR3 spans 12 amino acids. Trimming shortened V by 4 bases and J by 2 bases, and 5 bases separated the two germline ends. CDR3 DNA sequence: TGTGCCAGTAGTAACTACAACACTGAAGCTTTCTTT. Translating it yields CASSNYNTEAFF.

The rearrangement joins TRBV11-2 to TRBJ2-5; 9 bases are shared with TRBD2. The CDR3 is 15 amino acids. Germline lookup yields CDR1 SGHAT and CDR2 FQNNGV. After removal of 5 bases from V and 5 bases from J, the junction contained 9 bases not matched to a gene. The CDR3 region is CASSLSSGGGETQYF. CDR3 coding DNA: TGTGCCAGCAGCCTTAGTAGCGGGGGTGGGGAGACCCAGTACTTC.

The chain combines TRBV7-2 with TRBJ2-1, with TRBD2 matching 11 bases. V dropped 3 bases and J dropped 10; count of bases not matched to a gene: 5. From germline, CDR1 is SGHTA and CDR2 FQGNSA. The CDR3 length is 14 residues. The CDR3 nucleotides read TGTGCCAGCAGCTTTAGCGGGGGGGCGAAGGAGCAGTTCTTC. It yields the protein CASSFSGGAKEQFF.

This clone occurred a few times. The genes are TRBV7-6 and TRBJ2-4; D might be TRBD2 (6 bases). The CDR3 is made up of 17 amino acids. Germline CDR1 reads SGHVS; CDR2 reads FNYEAQ. Deletions cut 1 base from V and 7 bases from J, with 20 bases between. CDR3 bases: TGTGCCAGCAGCTTAGGGCAAGCATCGTTTGGGGGGAACATTCAGTACTTC. It codes for CASSLGQASFGGNIQYF.

The genes are TRBV7-6 and TRBJ1-3; D not resolved. The CDR3 spans 15 residues. The V gene's germline CDR1 is SGHVS and CDR2 FNYEAQ. V gave up 5 bases and J gave up 1 base, with 12 bases separating them. The chain's CDR3 is CASSPLSGSGNTIYF. The CDR3 nucleotides are TGTGCCAGCAGCCCATTATCGGGGTCTGGAAACACCATATATTTT.

The genes are TRBV11-2 and TRBJ1-3; D might be TRBD1 (5 bases). Germline loops: CDR1 SGHAT, CDR2 FQNNGV. V gave up 4 bases and J gave up 0 bases, with 16 bases separating them. This CDR3 is 17 amino acids long. The DNA for the CDR3 is TGTGCCAGCAGCTCCTCCCTTACAGGTGCCTCTGGAAACACCATATATTTT. Residues: CASSSSLTGASGNTIYF.

The chain is built from TRBV19 and TRBJ1-1, with TRBD1 as a possible D gene (6 bases). The V gene's germline CDR1 is LNHDA and CDR2 SQIVND (reference sequence). V was shortened by 4 bases and J by 1 base, with 16 bases between the two germline ends. The CDR3 consists of 16 residues. Here the CDR3 DNA reads TGTGCCAGTAGTAACAACCCGGGACAAGCGAACACTGAAGCTTTCTTT. Residues: CASSNNPGQANTEAFF.

The chain recombines TRBV19 with TRBJ2-3, with D uncertain. V was trimmed by 7 bases and J by 2 bases, leaving 10 bases between them. Per the germline V gene, CDR1 is LNHDA and CDR2 is SQIVND (reference sequence). This CDR3 contains 13 residues. CDR3 in amino acids: CASKAVLTDTQYF. CDR3 coding DNA: TGTGCCAGTAAAGCCGTCCTCACAGATACGCAGTATTTT.

The chain uses TRBV2 and TRBJ2-5; 11 bases match TRBD1. The CDR3 length is 16 residues. After removal of 6 bases from V and 4 bases from J, the junction contained 10 bases not matched to a gene. Germline-derived CDR1 and CDR2 are SNHLY and FYNNEI. For the CDR3, the DNA is TGTGCCAGCAGGGGGCCTCGTGGGACAGGGGGAGAGACCCAGTACTTC. Translated: CASRGPRGTGGETQYF.

The chain recombines TRBV5-4 with TRBJ1-6; maybe TRBD1 (5 bases). CDR1 is SGHNT and CDR2 is YYREEE in the germline V gene (reference sequence). Trimming pared 3 bases from V and 8 bases from J, leaving 15 bases between. CDR3 length: 15 amino acids. The CDR3 nucleotides are TGTGCCAGCAGCTCCAAGCAGGGTAAGGATTCACCCCTCCACTTT. It codes for CASSSKQGKDSPLHF.

The rearrangement links TRBV3-1 (or the pseudogene TRBV3-2) to TRBJ1-3, with D tentatively TRBD1 (6 bases). Germline CDR1 and CDR2: LGHDT and YNNKEL (reference sequence). The germline V and J ends were trimmed by 4 bases and 7 bases, with 17 bases remaining between them. CDR3 length: 15 amino acids. CDR3 bases: TGTGCCAGCAGCCTCCGGACAGATTCACCTAACACCATATATTTT. Translated: CASSLRTDSPNTIYF.

J is TRBJ2-4 and V is TRBV6-2 or TRBV6-3; 7 bases match TRBD2. The CDR3 is 16 amino acids. Germline V lookup: CDR1 MNHEY, CDR2 SVGEGT. The J segment lost 6 bases and the V segment lost 6 bases, leaving 14 bases of the junction unmatched. CDR3 in DNA: TGTGCCAGCAGCCCTACTAGCGACGGAGGGAGAAACATTCAGTACTTC. It encodes CASSPTSDGGRNIQYF.

The chain recombines TRBV27 with TRBJ1-4; possibly TRBD1 for D (6 bases). Per germline, CDR1 MNHEY and CDR2 SMNVEV (reference sequence). Trimming took off 6 bases at V and 4 bases at J, with 18 bases between the two ends. This CDR3 has 16 amino acids. As DNA, the CDR3 is TGTGCCAGCAGCCGGATCCCCACAGGGAGTAATGAAAAACTGTTTTTT. The encoded protein is CASSRIPTGSNEKLFF.

The chain couples TRBV4-3 to TRBJ1-6, with D possibly matching TRBD1 (6 bases). This CDR3 is built from 14 residues. In germline, CDR1 is LGHNA, CDR2 YSLEER. V shed 4 bases and J shed 4 bases, with 8 bases lying between them. DNA for the CDR3: TGCGCCAGCAGCCCCACAGGGTATAATTCACCCCTCCACTTT. This encodes CASSPTGYNSPLHF.

The sample holds a few counts of this clone. The chain links TRBV3-1 (or the pseudogene TRBV3-2) to TRBJ2-7, with 7 bases aligning to TRBD1. J gave up 2 bases and V 6 bases, and 7 bases lay outside the gene matches. CDR1 and CDR2 from the germline V gene are LGHDT and YNNKEL (reference sequence). This CDR3 has 14 residues. This CDR3 is CASSQQGRTYEQYF. The CDR3 DNA is TGTGCCAGCAGTCAACAGGGGAGAACCTACGAGCAGTACTTC.